Below, 29 T cell receptor beta chains from the same sample are listed, as sequenced in a study of cytomegalovirus exposure and HLA in healthy donors. Libraries were prepared by immunoSEQ multiplex PCR; TCRdb keeps only in-frame clonotypes and omits some of them. This sample has about 190,000 clones, with around 86% found just once. Sequencing was performed on PBMCs. The receptors were gathered from a woman between 18 and 29 years old in good health and CMV-seronegative.

The chain joins TRBV29-1 to TRBJ2-7; 11 nucleotides match TRBD2. The trim removed 5 bases at V and 2 bases at J, leaving 8 bases unmatched. CDR3 size: 15 residues. CDR1 and CDR2 (germline): SQVTM, ANQGSEA. The CDR3 loop reads CSVLTSGIVPYEQYF. The CDR3 nucleotides read TGCAGCGTTTTGACTAGCGGGATAGTCCCCTACGAGCAGTACTTC.

The genes are TRBV6-1 and TRBJ2-3; D is unclear. CDR1 is MNHNS and CDR2 is SASEGT in the germline V gene. The V gene lost 7 bases and the J gene lost 0 bases, with 11 bases spanning the gap. This CDR3 comprises 14 residues. Written as DNA, the CDR3 is TGTGCCAGCAATGAGTTTATTAGCACAGATACGCAGTATTTT. Amino acids: CASNEFISTDTQYF.

The rearrangement uses TRBV2 and TRBJ2-7; 10 nucleotides agree with TRBD2. Unmatched junction bases numbered 12, after V lost 4 bases and J lost 3 bases. Germline values: CDR1 SNHLY, CDR2 FYNNEI. The length of the CDR3 is 17 residues. CDR3 nucleotides: TGTGCCAGCAGTGCCGGGACTAGCGAGCACTATCACTACGAGCAGTACTTC. Its translation is CASSAGTSEHYHYEQYF.

The gene calls are TRBV9 and TRBJ1-2; 8 positions agree with TRBD1. Per the germline V gene, CDR1 is SGDLS and CDR2 is YYNGEE. The V gene end was trimmed by 3 bases and the J gene end by 4 bases; junction bases not matched to a gene: 8. This CDR3 spans 15 amino acids. CDR3 loop: CASSDRHRGFYGYTF. CDR3 bases: TGTGCCAGCAGCGACCGTCACAGGGGGTTCTATGGCTACACCTTC.

The chain has TRBV5-1 and TRBJ1-4; D ambiguous. Trimming stripped 2 bases from V and 2 bases from J, with 10 bases between. CDR1 is SGHRS and CDR2 is YFSETQ in the germline V gene. The CDR3 runs to 15 residues. CDR3 loop: CASSFRGPTNEKLFF. The DNA of the CDR3 is TGCGCCAGCAGCTTCAGAGGGCCGACTAATGAAAAACTGTTTTTT.

This clone was seen only once. The chain uses TRBV19 and TRBJ1-3; D not certain. Germline-derived CDR1 and CDR2 are LNHDA and SQIVND (reference sequence). The CDR3 is 16 amino acids. V gave up 3 bases and J gave up 0 bases, with 12 bases separating them. The CDR3 protein is CASSIGVGGSGNTIYF. The CDR3 DNA sequence: TGTGCCAGTAGTATCGGAGTCGGCGGCTCTGGAAACACCATATATTTT.

The chain carries TRBV11-2 and TRBJ1-5; tentatively, D is TRBD1 (6 bases). The V gene lost 4 bases and the J gene lost 6 bases, with 10 bases spanning the gap. CDR3 size: 13 residues. Germline assignment: CDR1 SGHAT and CDR2 FQNNGV. The CDR3 coding sequence is TGTGCCAGCAGCTCCGAACAGGGTCAGCCCCAGCATTTT. Encoded protein: CASSSEQGQPQHF.

The CDR3 loop is CASSQTDRVNYGYTF. The CDR3 nucleotides read TGCGCCAGCAGCCAAACGGACAGGGTGAACTATGGCTACACCTTC. V and J are TRBV4-1 and TRBJ1-2; 8 bases align to TRBD1. Germline CDR1 MGHRA, CDR2 YSYEKL. The CDR3 length is 15 residues. With V trimmed by 2 bases and J by 2 bases, 4 bases remained unmatched.

The CDR3 here is CSQEAGTDTQYF. CDR3 in DNA: TGCAGCCAAGAGGCCGGCACAGATACGCAGTATTTT. The rearrangement links TRBV29-1 to TRBJ2-3; no firm D call. V was clipped by 8 bases and J by 1 base, with 10 bases between them. The CDR3 loop spans 12 amino acids. Germline CDR1 and CDR2: SQVTM and ANQGSEA.

The CDR3 DNA reads TGCGCCAGCAGCTATACCGGGACAGGGGGATCCTACGAGCAGTACTTC. It codes for CASSYTGTGGSYEQYF. The chain has TRBV5-1 and TRBJ2-7; 11 nucleotides align to TRBD1. The germline gives CDR1 SGHRS, CDR2 YFSETQ. The junction had 6 bases not matched to a gene; V was cut back by 3 bases and J by 1 base. There are 16 residues in the CDR3. Combining the CDR3 with reference TRBV5-1 and TRBJ2-7 gives the whole variable domain KAGVTQTPRYLIKTRGQQVTLSCSPISGHRSVSWYQQTPGQGLQFLFEYFSETQRNKGNFPGRFSGRQFSNSRSEMNVSTLELGDSALYLCASSYTGTGGSYEQYFGPGTRLTVT.

The rearrangement links TRBV19 to TRBJ1-1; 7 bases line up with TRBD1. This CDR3 spans 14 amino acids. The V gene's germline CDR1 is LNHDA and CDR2 SQIVND (reference sequence). Germline trimming cut 10 bases from V and 3 bases from J; bases unmatched to any gene: 11. Written as DNA, the CDR3 is TGTGCCACCACCATGAGGGGGCGGGACACTGAAGCTTTCTTT. Encoded protein: CATTMRGRDTEAFF.

The chain uses TRBV19 and TRBJ1-4, with a tentative D call TRBD1 (6 bases). The CDR3 is made up of 13 amino acids. Trimming left V 7 bases short and J 5 bases short, with 11 bases between. CDR1 is LNHDA, CDR2 SQIVND, per germline (reference sequence). CDR3 region: CASKLRGNEKLFF. As DNA, the CDR3 is TGTGCCAGTAAGCTCAGGGGAAATGAAAAACTGTTTTTT.

The chain is built from TRBV7-9 and TRBJ2-5; 11 nucleotides align to TRBD2. The CDR3 covers 15 residues. The V gene end was trimmed by 5 bases and the J gene end by 5 bases; junction bases not matched to a gene: 7. The germline gives CDR1 SEHNR, CDR2 FQNEAQ (reference sequence). CDR3 region: CASSVSGRASETQYF. The CDR3 DNA is TGTGCCAGCAGCGTTAGCGGGAGGGCCTCCGAGACCCAGTACTTC.

V usage is TRBV9 and J usage is TRBJ2-5, with 10 bases lining up with TRBD1. V lost 1 base and J lost 5; bases outside the gene matches: 8. The CDR3 has 16 amino acids. Germline CDR1 and CDR2: SGDLS and YYNGEE. The CDR3 loop reads CASSVTTGGRGETQYF. The CDR3 DNA reads as TGTGCCAGCAGCGTAACGACAGGGGGCCGTGGGGAGACCCAGTACTTC.

The chain has TRBV5-1 and TRBJ2-2; 9 bases line up with TRBD2. The CDR3 sequence is 15 residues long. The ends lost 6 bases at V and 6 bases at J; junction bases unmatched: 9. Per germline, CDR1 SGHRS and CDR2 YFSETQ. The CDR3 coding sequence is TGCGCCAGCAAAGAGGTAGCGGGAGTCCCCGGGGAGCTGTTTTTT. Protein: CASKEVAGVPGELFF.

The chain links TRBV15 to TRBJ2-1; perhaps TRBD2 as D (5 bases). The CDR3 has 16 residues. CDR1 LNHNV and CDR2 YYDKDF come from the germline V gene (reference sequence). Trimming cost V 0 bases and J 6 bases, with 15 bases left between them. In DNA form, the CDR3 reads TGTGCCACCAGCAGAGATGAGGGCGGAGAGGGCAATGAGCAGTTCTTC. This encodes CATSRDEGGEGNEQFF.

The gene calls are TRBV29-1 and TRBJ1-1, with D possibly matching TRBD1 (6 bases). The CDR3 extends over 14 amino acids. V lost 0 bases and J lost 4, with 12 bases in between. Germline V gives CDR1 SQVTM, CDR2 ANQGSEA. CDR3 in DNA: TGCAGCGTTGAAGATCGAGGGGGGGCCACTGAAGCTTTCTTT. Translated, it gives CSVEDRGGATEAFF. The variable domain in full, with the rest retrieved from reference TRBV29-1 and TRBJ1-1, is SAVISQKPSRDICQRGTSLTIQCQVDSQVTMMFWYRQQPGQSLTLIATANQGSEATYESGFVIDKFPISRPNLTFSTLTVSNMSPEDSSIYLCSVEDRGGATEAFFGQGTRLTVV.

The chain is built from TRBV18 and TRBJ2-2; 8 bases are shared with TRBD1. V was pared by 1 base and J by 3 bases, with 1 base of the junction left unmatched. The CDR3 covers 15 residues. Germline V gene data show CDR1 as KGHSH and CDR2 as LQKENI. The CDR3 loop reads CASSPQQGDTGELFF. The DNA of the CDR3 is TGTGCCAGCTCACCACAACAGGGGGACACCGGGGAGCTGTTTTTT.

The chain recombines TRBV10-1 with TRBJ1-1; TRBD1 matches 8 bases. This CDR3 is 13 amino acids long. CDR1 is WNHNN and CDR2 is SYGVQD in the germline V gene (reference sequence). Trimming at V came to 5 bases and at J to 7 bases, leaving 6 bases not matched to a gene. The CDR3 DNA is TGCGCCAGCAGTAGGACAGGGCAGTTTGAAGCTTTCTTT. Translated, it gives CASSRTGQFEAFF.

This chain uses TRBV5-4 with TRBJ2-3, with D possibly being TRBD2 (6 bases). The CDR3 loop spans 16 amino acids. V shed 2 bases and J shed 1 base, with 14 bases lying between them. Looked up from germline, CDR1 is SGHNT and CDR2 is YYREEE (reference sequence). The CDR3: CASSLRGIGGTDTQYF. The CDR3 coding sequence is TGTGCCAGCAGCTTACGGGGGATTGGGGGCACAGATACGCAGTATTTT. Variable domain in full (rest from reference TRBV5-4 and TRBJ2-3): ETGVTQSPTHLIKTRGQQVTLRCSSQSGHNTVSWYQQALGQGPQFIFQYYREEENGRGNFPPRFSGLQFPNYSSELNVNALELDDSALYLCASSLRGIGGTDTQYFGPGTRLTVL.

The J gene is TRBJ2-3, the V gene TRBV11-1, with 9 nucleotides matching TRBD2. Germline-derived CDR1 and CDR2 are SGHAT and FQDESV (reference sequence). After removal of 7 bases from V and 0 bases from J, the junction contained 5 bases not matched to a gene. This CDR3 comprises 15 residues. The CDR3 loop is CASKGGRVSTDTQYF. The CDR3 DNA is TGTGCCAGCAAAGGCGGGAGGGTTAGCACAGATACGCAGTATTTT. The entire variable domain, with the rest obtained from reference TRBV11-1 and TRBJ2-3, is as follows: EAEVAQSPRYKITEKSQAVAFWCDPISGHATLYWYRQILGQGPELLVQFQDESVVDDSQLPKDRFSAERLKGVDSTLKIQPAELGDSAMYLCASKGGRVSTDTQYFGPGTRLTVL.

This rearrangement joins TRBV7-6 to TRBJ2-5, with 9 nucleotides matching TRBD1. Trimming cost V 5 bases and J 4 bases; bases outside gene matches: 14. Per germline, CDR1 SGHVS and CDR2 FNYEAQ. The CDR3 has 17 residues. CDR3 nucleotides: TGTGCCAGCAGCCGTGGACAGGGGTACTCGTCTGGAGAGACCCAGTACTTC. Translation gives CASSRGQGYSSGETQYF.

V gene TRBV14 combines with J gene TRBJ1-1, with D possibly being TRBD1 (5 bases). V was cut by 0 bases and J by 5 bases, with 13 bases left in between. Germline V gene data show CDR1 as SGHDN and CDR2 as FVKESK. The CDR3 contains 15 residues. The CDR3 protein is CASSQDPGVRTEAFF. The CDR3 coding sequence is TGTGCCAGCAGCCAAGACCCGGGGGTAAGAACTGAAGCTTTCTTT.

This sequence joins TRBV13 and TRBJ2-1; the match to TRBD1 covers 9 bases. This CDR3 spans 16 amino acids. Germline CDR1 is PRHDT and CDR2 is FYEKMQ (reference sequence). J lost 8 bases, V lost 3 bases, and 11 bases had no gene match. CDR3: CASSLVGDRESDEQFF. The CDR3 DNA reads as TGTGCCAGCAGCTTGGTAGGGGACAGGGAATCGGATGAGCAGTTCTTC.

Here the CDR3 DNA reads TGTGCCACCAGCAGTGAACTTGTCCTCTCTGGGGCCAACGTCCTGACTTTC. It yields the protein CATSSELVLSGANVLTF. This chain connects TRBV15 to TRBJ2-6; unclear D gene. This CDR3 region has 17 residues. V dropped 3 bases and J dropped 0 bases, with 12 bases sitting between them. Germline-derived CDR1 and CDR2 are LNHNV and YYDKDF (reference sequence).

This clone was detected many times. The rearrangement joins TRBV18 to TRBJ1-2, with a possible D match to TRBD1 (5 bases). CDR3 length: 13 residues. The germline V and J ends were trimmed by 1 base and 7 bases, with 10 bases remaining between them. The germline gives CDR1 KGHSH, CDR2 LQKENI. The chain's CDR3 is CASSPQRDSGYTF. The CDR3 bases are TGTGCCAGCTCACCACAACGGGACTCTGGCTACACCTTC.

The sample holds one count of this clone. The CDR3 DNA is TGTGCCAGCAGCTTGGCGGCAGGGCTTTGGGCTCACTATGGCTACACCTTC. Translated: CASSLAAGLWAHYGYTF. The chain carries TRBV5-4 and TRBJ1-2, with a tentative D call TRBD1 (5 bases). V gave up 0 bases and J gave up 3 bases, with 18 bases separating them. There are 17 residues in the CDR3. Germline assignment: CDR1 SGHNT and CDR2 YYREEE (reference sequence).

The chain uses TRBV11-1 and TRBJ2-1; possible D gene TRBD1, 8 bases. The germline V and J ends were trimmed by 5 bases and 2 bases, with 16 bases remaining between them. Germline-derived CDR1 and CDR2 are SGHAT and FQDESV (reference sequence). This CDR3 has 16 amino acids. Here the CDR3 reads CASSEGTGGAYNEQFF. The CDR3 DNA reads TGTGCCAGCAGCGAGGGTACAGGGGGGGCCTACAATGAGCAGTTCTTC.

The chain employs TRBV27 and TRBJ2-3; a weak D match, TRBD2 (6 bases). Germline CDR1 MNHEY, CDR2 SMNVEV (reference sequence). The CDR3 extends over 17 amino acids. Trimming took off 3 bases at V and 0 bases at J, with 16 bases between the two ends. CDR3 loop: CASSFLLDGTSTDTQYF. CDR3 DNA sequence: TGTGCCAGCAGTTTCTTACTAGACGGGACTAGCACAGATACGCAGTATTTT.